The clone carrying this TCR beta chain has just one count. The entry originates in a study of shared clonotypes between healthy human individuals. The CDR3 covers 15 residues. Losses at the gene ends were 7 bases for V and 2 bases for J; bases not matched to a gene: 7. As originally analysed: Filtering differed since immunoSEQ provided only junctions, with no quality scores. Sequencing used immunoSEQ multiplex PCR; TCRdb keeps in-frame clones, though not all of them. The DNA was the basis for D and trimming; V, J and clone size are from that table. The sample holds 2 million to 2.5 million clones, 85% to 95% seen once.

Specimen: naive CD4+ T cells from PBMCs. Regarding subset: CD45RA+ positively selected. This rearrangement joins TRBV6-7 to TRBJ2-2, with 7 bases aligning to TRBD1. TRBV6-7 is known as an ORF, though its function is uncertain. The receptor was isolated from a man between 18 and 35 years old in good health. Some clones in this sample may be carry-over from other donors' samples. CDR3 amino acids: CASTDDRVNTGELFF. In DNA form, the CDR3 reads TGTGCCAGCACTGACGACAGGGTCAACACCGGGGAGCTGTTTTTT.